A single sample is the source of the 10 T cell receptor beta chains below, sequenced in a study of T cell repertoires in Merkel cell carcinoma. Method: immunoSEQ multiplex PCR; TCRdb's copy keeps in-frame clones and lacks some. The sample lists fewer than 15,000 clones; roughly 71% were seen once. The sequenced sample consisted of tumor tissue. The receptors originated from an adult with Merkel cell carcinoma.

J is TRBJ2-3 and V is TRBV28, with 9 bases identical to TRBD2. The J segment lost 4 bases and the V segment lost 2 bases, leaving 4 bases of the junction unmatched. Per germline, CDR1 MDHEN and CDR2 SYDVKM. This CDR3 is 15 amino acids long. CDR3 in DNA: TGTGCCAGCAGTTTAGTAGCGGGAGAGGCAGATACGCAGTATTTT. It specifies CASSLVAGEADTQYF. Variable domain in full (rest from reference TRBV28 and TRBJ2-3): DVKVTQSSRYLVKRTGEKVFLECVQDMDHENMFWYRQDPGLGLRLIYFSYDVKMKEKGDIPEGYSVSREKKERFSLILESASTNQTSMYLCASSLVAGEADTQYFGPGTRLTVL.

This clone is labeled medium-sized. The chain links TRBV10-3 to TRBJ2-1; 8 nucleotides agree with TRBD1. The V gene's germline CDR1 is ENHRY and CDR2 SYGVKD. V dropped 11 bases and J dropped 6; count of bases not matched to a gene: 6. This CDR3 contains 12 residues. DNA of the CDR3: TGTGCCGCCCGGACAGGGAGCAATGAGCAGTTCTTC. It yields the protein CAARTGSNEQFF.

The genes are TRBV2 and TRBJ1-4; no reliable D call. The CDR3 is 14 amino acids. In germline, CDR1 is SNHLY, CDR2 FYNNEI. The V and J ends lost 4 bases and 4 bases respectively, with 10 bases between them. The CDR3 reads CASSVGEGNEKLFF. DNA for the CDR3: TGTGCCAGCAGTGTTGGGGAAGGTAATGAAAAACTGTTTTTT. Together with reference TRBV2 and TRBJ1-4, the CDR3 gives the full variable domain: EPEVTQTPSHQVTQMGQEVILRCVPISNHLYFYWYRQILGQKVEFLVSFYNNEISEKSEIFDDQFSVERPDGSNFTLKIRSTKLEDSAMYFCASSVGEGNEKLFFGSGTQLSVL.

The chain combines TRBV5-6 with TRBJ2-5, with TRBD1 matching over 7 bases. Losses at the gene ends were 3 bases for V and 2 bases for J; bases not matched to a gene: 10. This CDR3 has 16 amino acids. The germline V gene encodes CDR1 SGHDT and CDR2 YYEEEE. The CDR3 sequence: CASSYQLKGQQETQYF. CDR3 DNA: TGTGCCAGCAGCTATCAATTAAAGGGACAGCAAGAGACCCAGTACTTC.

The V gene is TRBV11-3, the J gene TRBJ1-1; no clear D gene. The germline V gene encodes CDR1 SGHNT and CDR2 YENEEA. This CDR3 contains 14 residues. Trimming took 2 bases from V and 1 from J, leaving 8 bases between them. The CDR3 region is CASSLSTQNTEAFF. DNA for the CDR3: TGTGCCAGCAGCTTATCAACACAGAACACTGAAGCTTTCTTT.

The J gene is TRBJ2-6, the V gene TRBV19, with TRBD1 as a possible D gene (5 bases). Trimming removed 1 base at V and 2 bases at J, with 12 bases between. The CDR3 spans 17 residues. CDR1 LNHDA and CDR2 SQIVND come from the germline V gene (reference sequence). CDR3 sequence reads: CASSIGQGKAGANVLTF. Here the CDR3 DNA reads TGTGCCAGTAGTATAGGTCAGGGAAAGGCTGGGGCCAACGTCCTGACTTTC. Full variable domain (outside the CDR3, taken from reference TRBV19 and TRBJ2-6): DGGITQSPKYLFRKEGQNVTLSCEQNLNHDAMYWYRQDPGQGLRLIYYSQIVNDFQKGDIAEGYSVSREKKESFPLTVTSAQKNPTAFYLCASSIGQGKAGANVLTFGAGSRLTVL.

The chain is built from TRBV7-8 and TRBJ2-7; 10 nucleotides match TRBD2. Germline-derived CDR1 and CDR2 are SGHVS and FQNEAQ. The ends lost 2 bases at V and 4 bases at J; junction bases unmatched: 5. The CDR3 is 15 residues long. CDR3 coding DNA: TGTGCCAGCAGCTTAAAGCGGGAGGGCCATTACGAGCAGTACTTC. The encoded protein is CASSLKREGHYEQYF.

The rearrangement uses TRBV27 and TRBJ2-7, with 9 bases fitting TRBD1. V shed 3 bases and J 3 bases; nucleotides not matched to a gene: 6. This CDR3 is built from 15 residues. Germline V lookup: CDR1 MNHEY, CDR2 SMNVEV (reference sequence). The CDR3 region is CASSLPGTGFYEQYF. The CDR3 region has the DNA TGTGCCAGCAGTTTGCCCGGGACAGGGTTCTACGAGCAGTACTTC.

The CDR3, as DNA: TGTGCCAGCAGTGAAGCGCAAGGCGGCCGCTACACCTTC. Translated, it gives CASSEAQGGRYTF. The gene calls are TRBV6-1 and TRBJ1-2; D ambiguous. Trimming pared 0 bases from V and 9 bases from J, leaving 11 bases between. This CDR3 region has 13 residues. Germline V gives CDR1 MNHNS, CDR2 SASEGT.

V gene TRBV5-6 combines with J gene TRBJ2-2, with 9 bases identical to TRBD1. The germline CDR1 and CDR2 sequences are SGHDT and YYEEEE. Trimming removed 3 bases from V and 9 bases from J; junction bases left unmatched: 6. The CDR3 spans 14 residues. The CDR3 region is CASSSTGGNRELFF. As DNA, the CDR3 is TGTGCCAGCAGCTCTACAGGGGGCAATAGGGAGCTGTTTTTT.